This T cell receptor (beta chain) appears in the sequencing data of a study of tumor and adjacent non-tumor tissue in lung cancer. Study results and caveats: Normal lung showed higher cumulative top 100 clone frequency than tumor.

The template was RNA from unsorted bulk tissue. More than 3 cm separated this lung sample from the edge of the tumor. This clonotype is a singleton in its sample. Its cognate antigen is unknown. The library came from three nested PCR rounds adapted from ARM-PCR protocols. In TCRdb, the multiplex PCR reads were re-called with MiXCR into one record per CDR3 protein. The sample lists about 98,000 distinct CDR3 sequences, roughly 78% occurring once. Material for sequencing was distant non-tumor lung tissue. The receptor comes from a man in his 60s with small cell lung cancer.

The CDR3 loop reads CASSDPNSYEQYF. DNA for the CDR3: TGTGCCAGCAGTGACCCGAACTCCTACGAGCAGTACTTC. V and J are TRBV25-1 and TRBJ2-7, with D unclear. Germline values: CDR1 MGHDK, CDR2 SYGVNS. This CDR3 is 13 amino acids long. The germline V and J ends were trimmed by 3 bases and 0 bases, with 6 bases remaining between them.